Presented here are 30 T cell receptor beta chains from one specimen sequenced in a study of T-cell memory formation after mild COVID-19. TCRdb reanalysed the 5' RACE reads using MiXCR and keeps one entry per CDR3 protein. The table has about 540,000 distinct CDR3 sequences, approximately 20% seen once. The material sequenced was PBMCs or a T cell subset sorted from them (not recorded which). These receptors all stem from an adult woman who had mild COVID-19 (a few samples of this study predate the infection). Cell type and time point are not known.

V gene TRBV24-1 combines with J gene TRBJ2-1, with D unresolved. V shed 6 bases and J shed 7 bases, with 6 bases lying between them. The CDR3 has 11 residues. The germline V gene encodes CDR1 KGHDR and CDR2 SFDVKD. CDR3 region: CATSRWNEQFF. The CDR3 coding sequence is TGTGCCACCAGTAGGTGGAATGAGCAGTTCTTC.

CDR3 sequence: CASSPPFLDTQYF. In DNA, the CDR3 is TGTGCCAGCAGCCCCCCTTTCTTAGATACGCAGTATTTT. This sequence joins TRBV7-7 and TRBJ2-3; D uncertain. The CDR3 has 13 amino acids. Between the trimmed V and J ends, which lost 5 bases and 5 bases, there was a span of 11 bases. The germline V gene encodes CDR1 SSHAT and CDR2 FNYEAQ (reference sequence).

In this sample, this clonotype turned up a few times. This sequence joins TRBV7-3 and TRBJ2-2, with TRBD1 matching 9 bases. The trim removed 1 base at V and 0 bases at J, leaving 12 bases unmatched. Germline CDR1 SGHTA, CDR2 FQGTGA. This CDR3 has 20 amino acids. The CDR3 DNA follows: TGTGCCAGCAGCTTAAAGGTGGGACAGGGAGTATCGTCGAACACCGGGGAGCTGTTTTTT. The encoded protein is CASSLKVGQGVSSNTGELFF. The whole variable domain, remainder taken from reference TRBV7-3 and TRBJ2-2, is GAGVSQTPSNKVTEKGKYVELRCDPISGHTALYWYRQSLGQGPEFLIYFQGTGAADDSGLPNDRFFAVRPEGSVSTLKIQRTERGDSAVYLCASSLKVGQGVSSNTGELFFGEGSRLTVL.

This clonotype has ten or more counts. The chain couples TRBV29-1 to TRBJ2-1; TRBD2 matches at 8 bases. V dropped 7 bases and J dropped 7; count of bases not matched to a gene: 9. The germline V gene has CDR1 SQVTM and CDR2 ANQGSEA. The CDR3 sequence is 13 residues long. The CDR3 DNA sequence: TGCAGCGGAGGGACTAGGAGTGGGAATGAGCAGTTCTTC. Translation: CSGGTRSGNEQFF.

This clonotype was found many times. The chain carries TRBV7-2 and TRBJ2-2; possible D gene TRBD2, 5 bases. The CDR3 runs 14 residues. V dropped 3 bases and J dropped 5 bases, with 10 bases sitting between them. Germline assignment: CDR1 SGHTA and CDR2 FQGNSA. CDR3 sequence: CASSLNPGTGELFF. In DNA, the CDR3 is TGTGCCAGCAGCTTGAACCCGGGGACCGGGGAGCTGTTTTTT.

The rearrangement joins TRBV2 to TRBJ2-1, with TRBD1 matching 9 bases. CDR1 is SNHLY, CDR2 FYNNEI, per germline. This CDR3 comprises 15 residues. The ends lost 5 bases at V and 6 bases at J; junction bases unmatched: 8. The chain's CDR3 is CASSPGTGYLNEQFF. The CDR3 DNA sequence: TGTGCCAGCAGTCCGGGGACAGGGTATCTCAATGAGCAGTTCTTC. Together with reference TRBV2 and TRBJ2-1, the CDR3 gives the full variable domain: EPEVTQTPSHQVTQMGQEVILRCVPISNHLYFYWYRQILGQKVEFLVSFYNNEISEKSEIFDDQFSVERPDGSNFTLKIRSTKLEDSAMYFCASSPGTGYLNEQFFGPGTRLTVL.

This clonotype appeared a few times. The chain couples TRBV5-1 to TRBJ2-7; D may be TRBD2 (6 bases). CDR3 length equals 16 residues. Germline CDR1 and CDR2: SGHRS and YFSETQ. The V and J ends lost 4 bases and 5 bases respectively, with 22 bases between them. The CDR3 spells CASSPAVTWRGDEQYF. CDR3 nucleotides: TGCGCCAGCAGCCCCGCGGTGACATGGCGGGGAGACGAGCAGTACTTC.

This chain's CDR3 is CASSEAGSGGPYNEQFF. As DNA, the CDR3 is TGTGCCAGCAGTGAAGCGGGTAGCGGGGGGCCCTACAATGAGCAGTTCTTC. The chain employs TRBV2 and TRBJ2-1; 10 bases match TRBD2. The length of the CDR3 is 17 residues. The V segment lost 0 bases and the J segment 2 bases; nucleotides outside the gene matches: 4. CDR1 and CDR2 (germline): SNHLY, FYNNEI.

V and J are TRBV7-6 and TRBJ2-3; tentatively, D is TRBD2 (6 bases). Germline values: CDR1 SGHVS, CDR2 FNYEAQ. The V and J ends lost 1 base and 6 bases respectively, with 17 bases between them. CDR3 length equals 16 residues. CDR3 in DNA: TGTGCCAGCAGCTTAGGGGGGGTACTAGCACTGGATACGCAGTATTTT. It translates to CASSLGGVLALDTQYF.

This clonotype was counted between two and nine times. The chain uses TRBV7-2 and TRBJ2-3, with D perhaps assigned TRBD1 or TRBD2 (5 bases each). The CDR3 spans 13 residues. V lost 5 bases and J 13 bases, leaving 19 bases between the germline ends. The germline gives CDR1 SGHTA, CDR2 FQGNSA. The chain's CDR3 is CASSRNTFMGEYF. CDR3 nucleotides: TGTGCCAGCAGCCGCAATACCTTCATGGGGGAGTATTTT.

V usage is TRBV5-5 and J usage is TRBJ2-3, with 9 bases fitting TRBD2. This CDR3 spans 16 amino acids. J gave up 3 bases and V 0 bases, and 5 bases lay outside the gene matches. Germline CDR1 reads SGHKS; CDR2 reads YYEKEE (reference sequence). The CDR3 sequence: CASSLVLAGNTDTQYF. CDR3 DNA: TGTGCCAGCAGCTTGGTGCTAGCGGGGAATACAGATACGCAGTATTTT. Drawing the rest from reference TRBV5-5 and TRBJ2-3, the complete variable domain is DAGVTQSPTHLIKTRGQQVTLRCSPISGHKSVSWYQQVLGQGPQFIFQYYEKEERGRGNFPDRFSARQFPNYSSELNVNALLLGDSALYLCASSLVLAGNTDTQYFGPGTRLTVL.

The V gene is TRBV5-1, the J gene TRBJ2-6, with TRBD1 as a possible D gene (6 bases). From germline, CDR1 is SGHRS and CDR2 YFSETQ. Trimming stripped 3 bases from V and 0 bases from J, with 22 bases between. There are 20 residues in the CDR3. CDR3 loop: CASSSEGSRGSNSGANVLTF. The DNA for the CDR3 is TGCGCCAGCAGCTCTGAAGGGAGCAGGGGTTCTAACTCTGGGGCCAACGTCCTGACTTTC.

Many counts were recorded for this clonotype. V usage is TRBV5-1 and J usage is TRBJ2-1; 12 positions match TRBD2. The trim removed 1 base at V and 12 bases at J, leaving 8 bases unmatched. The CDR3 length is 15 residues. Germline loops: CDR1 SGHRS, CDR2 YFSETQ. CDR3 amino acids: CASSLMTSGSRVQFF. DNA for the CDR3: TGCGCCAGCAGCTTGATGACTAGCGGGAGTAGGGTGCAGTTCTTC.

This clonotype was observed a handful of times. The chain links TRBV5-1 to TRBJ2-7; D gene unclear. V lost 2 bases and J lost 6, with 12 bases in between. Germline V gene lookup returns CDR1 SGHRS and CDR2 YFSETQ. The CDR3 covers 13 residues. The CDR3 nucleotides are TGCGCCAGCAGCTTATCGGACCCGGCCGAGCAGTACTTC. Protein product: CASSLSDPAEQYF.

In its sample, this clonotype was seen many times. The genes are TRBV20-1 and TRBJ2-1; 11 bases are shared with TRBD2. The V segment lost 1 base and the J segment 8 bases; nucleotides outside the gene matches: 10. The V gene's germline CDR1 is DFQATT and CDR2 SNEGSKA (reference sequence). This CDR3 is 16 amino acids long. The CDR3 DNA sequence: TGCAGTGCTAGAGTGCGGGGTACTAGCGGGAGCCATGAGCAGTTCTTC. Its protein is CSARVRGTSGSHEQFF.

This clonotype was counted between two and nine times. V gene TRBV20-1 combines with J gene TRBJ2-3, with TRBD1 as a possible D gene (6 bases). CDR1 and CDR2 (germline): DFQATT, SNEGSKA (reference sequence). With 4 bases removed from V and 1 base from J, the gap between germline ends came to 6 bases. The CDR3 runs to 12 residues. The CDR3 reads CSATGGTDTQYF. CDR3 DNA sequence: TGCAGTGCTACAGGGGGCACAGATACGCAGTATTTT.

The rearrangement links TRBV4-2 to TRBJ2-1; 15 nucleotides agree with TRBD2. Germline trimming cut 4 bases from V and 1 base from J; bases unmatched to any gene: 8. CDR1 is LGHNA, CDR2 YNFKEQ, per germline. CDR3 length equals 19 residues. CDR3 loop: CASSPPGLAGGLSYNEQFF. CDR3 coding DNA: TGTGCCAGCAGCCCTCCGGGACTAGCGGGAGGCCTTTCCTACAATGAGCAGTTCTTC.

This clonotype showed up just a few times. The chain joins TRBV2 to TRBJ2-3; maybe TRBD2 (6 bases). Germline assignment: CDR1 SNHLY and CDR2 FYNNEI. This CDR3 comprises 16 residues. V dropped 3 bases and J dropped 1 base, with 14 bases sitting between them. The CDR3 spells CASSEGRMGGTDTQYF. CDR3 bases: TGTGCCAGCAGTGAGGGGAGGATGGGTGGCACAGATACGCAGTATTTT.

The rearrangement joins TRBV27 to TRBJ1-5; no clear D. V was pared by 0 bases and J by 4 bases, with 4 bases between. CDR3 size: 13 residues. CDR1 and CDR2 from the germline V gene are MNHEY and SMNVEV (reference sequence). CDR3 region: CASSLSPNQPQHF. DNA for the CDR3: TGTGCCAGCAGTTTATCTCCGAATCAGCCCCAGCATTTT.

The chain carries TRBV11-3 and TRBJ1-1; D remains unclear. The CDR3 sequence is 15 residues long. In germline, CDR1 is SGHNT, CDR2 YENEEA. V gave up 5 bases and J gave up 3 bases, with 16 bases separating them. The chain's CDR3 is CASSPTSTVHTEAFF. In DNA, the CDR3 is TGTGCCAGCAGCCCTACCAGCACAGTTCACACTGAAGCTTTCTTT.

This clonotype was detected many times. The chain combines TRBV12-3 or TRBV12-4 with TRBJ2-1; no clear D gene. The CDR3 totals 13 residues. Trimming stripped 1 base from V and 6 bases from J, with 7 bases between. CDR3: CASSLDPPNEQFF. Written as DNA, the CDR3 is TGTGCCAGCAGTTTAGACCCACCCAATGAGCAGTTCTTC.

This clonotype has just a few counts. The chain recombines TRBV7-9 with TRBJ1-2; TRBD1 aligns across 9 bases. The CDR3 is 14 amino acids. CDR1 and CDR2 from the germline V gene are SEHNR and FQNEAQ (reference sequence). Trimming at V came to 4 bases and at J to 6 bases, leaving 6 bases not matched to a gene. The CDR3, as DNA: TGTGCCAGCAGCTCAGGACAGGGGACGGATGGCTACACCTTC. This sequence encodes CASSSGQGTDGYTF.

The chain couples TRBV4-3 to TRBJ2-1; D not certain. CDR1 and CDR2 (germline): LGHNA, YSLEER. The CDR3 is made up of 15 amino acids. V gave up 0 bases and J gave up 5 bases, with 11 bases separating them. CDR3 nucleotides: TGCGCCAGCAGCCAAGATCTAAGACGGAACAATGAGCAGTTCTTC. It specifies CASSQDLRRNNEQFF.

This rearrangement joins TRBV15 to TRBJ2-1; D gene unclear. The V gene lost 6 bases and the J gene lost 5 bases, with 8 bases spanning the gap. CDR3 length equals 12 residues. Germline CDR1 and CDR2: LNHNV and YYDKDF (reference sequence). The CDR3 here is CATSRADNEQFF. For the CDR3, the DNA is TGTGCCACCAGTAGGGCCGACAATGAGCAGTTCTTC.

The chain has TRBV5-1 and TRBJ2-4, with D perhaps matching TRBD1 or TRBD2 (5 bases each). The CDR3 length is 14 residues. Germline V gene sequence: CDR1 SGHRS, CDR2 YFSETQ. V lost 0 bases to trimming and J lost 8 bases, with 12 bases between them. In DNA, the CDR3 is TGCGCCAGCAGCTTGGGGCTCGGGGACGACATTCAGTACTTC. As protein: CASSLGLGDDIQYF. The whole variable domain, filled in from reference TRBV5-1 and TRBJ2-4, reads KAGVTQTPRYLIKTRGQQVTLSCSPISGHRSVSWYQQTPGQGLQFLFEYFSETQRNKGNFPGRFSGRQFSNSRSEMNVSTLELGDSALYLCASSLGLGDDIQYFGAGTRLSVL.

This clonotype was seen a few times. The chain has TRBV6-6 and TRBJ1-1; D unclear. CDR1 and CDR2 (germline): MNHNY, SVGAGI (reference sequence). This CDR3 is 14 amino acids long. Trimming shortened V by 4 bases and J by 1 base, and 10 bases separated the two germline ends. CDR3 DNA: TGTGCCAGCAGTTCCTCAGTCTCGAACACTGAAGCTTTCTTT. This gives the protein CASSSSVSNTEAFF.

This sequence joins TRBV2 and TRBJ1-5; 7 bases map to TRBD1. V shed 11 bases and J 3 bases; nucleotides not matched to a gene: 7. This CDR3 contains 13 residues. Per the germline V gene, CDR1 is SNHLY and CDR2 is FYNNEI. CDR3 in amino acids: CAGGQANNQPQHF. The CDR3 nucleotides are TGTGCCGGAGGACAGGCAAACAATCAGCCCCAGCATTTT.

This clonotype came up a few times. The CDR3 loop is CASSQAFSLGTEAFF. CDR3 DNA sequence: TGCGCCAGCAGCCAAGCATTTAGTCTTGGGACTGAAGCTTTCTTT. The chain is built from TRBV4-3 and TRBJ1-1, with unresolved D. With 1 base removed from V and 5 bases from J, the gap between germline ends came to 14 bases. Germline V gene data show CDR1 as LGHNA and CDR2 as YSLEER. This CDR3 has 15 amino acids.

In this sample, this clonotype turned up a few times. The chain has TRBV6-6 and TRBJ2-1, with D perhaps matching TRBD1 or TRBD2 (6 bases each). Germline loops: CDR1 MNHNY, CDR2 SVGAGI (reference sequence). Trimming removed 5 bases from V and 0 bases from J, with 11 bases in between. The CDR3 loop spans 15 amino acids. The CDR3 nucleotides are TGTGCCAGCAGTGAACAGGGAGGCTCCTACAATGAGCAGTTCTTC. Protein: CASSEQGGSYNEQFF.

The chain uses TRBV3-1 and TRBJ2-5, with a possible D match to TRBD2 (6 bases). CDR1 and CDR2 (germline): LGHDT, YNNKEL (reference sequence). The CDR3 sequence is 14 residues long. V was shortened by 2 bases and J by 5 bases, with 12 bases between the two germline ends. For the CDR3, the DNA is TGTGCCAGCAGCCAACGACTAGTCGGGGAGACCCAGTACTTC. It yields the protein CASSQRLVGETQYF.